Shown below are 14 T cell receptor beta chains from a single sample sequenced in a study of blood T cell repertoires in COVID-19. Data came from immunoSEQ multiplex PCR; TCRdb stores just in-frame clones and leaves some out. The repertoire holds about 160,000 clones, roughly 82% seen once, with under 9% in the top ten. Sequenced material: peripheral blood. Every receptor here comes from a woman in her forties with COVID-19, enrolled during active disease.

This chain uses TRBV4-2 with TRBJ1-4; no firm D call. V gave up 1 base and J gave up 0 bases, with 9 bases separating them. CDR3 length: 16 amino acids. The germline V gene encodes CDR1 LGHNA and CDR2 YNFKEQ. The CDR3 protein is CASSQGLAATNEKLFF. The CDR3 DNA sequence: TGTGCCAGCAGCCAAGGCCTGGCAGCAACTAATGAAAAACTGTTTTTT.

This chain links TRBV27 with TRBJ1-1; D might be TRBD1 (5 bases). Germline V CDR1 and CDR2: MNHEY, SMNVEV (reference sequence). V lost 7 bases and J 5 bases, leaving 14 bases between the germline ends. The CDR3 contains 13 residues. CDR3 DNA sequence: TGTGCCAGCACTCCGGGGACTGGAACTGAAGCTTTCTTT. Amino acid sequence: CASTPGTGTEAFF.

The rearrangement uses TRBV19 and TRBJ2-3, with TRBD2 identical over 10 bases. The junction had 4 bases not matched to a gene; V was cut back by 3 bases and J by 4 bases. The CDR3 spans 15 residues. The V gene's germline CDR1 is LNHDA and CDR2 SQIVND (reference sequence). The CDR3 spells CASSMLTSGSDTQYF. CDR3 bases: TGTGCCAGTAGTATGTTGACTAGCGGGTCAGATACGCAGTATTTT.

The chain couples TRBV3-1 (or the pseudogene TRBV3-2) to TRBJ1-6, with D perhaps matching TRBD1 (5 bases). CDR1 LGHDT and CDR2 YNNKEL come from the germline V gene (reference sequence). This CDR3 comprises 15 residues. V lost 0 bases to trimming and J lost 11 bases, with 14 bases between them. The chain's CDR3 is CASSQDSAGYTPLHF. Here the CDR3 DNA reads TGTGCCAGCAGCCAAGATAGTGCAGGGTATACACCCCTCCACTTT.

The chain recombines TRBV18 with TRBJ2-1, with TRBD2 identical over 12 bases. Germline-derived CDR1 and CDR2 are KGHSH and LQKENI. The junction had 3 bases not matched to a gene; V was cut back by 2 bases and J by 4 bases. The CDR3 sequence is 16 residues long. The CDR3 sequence: CASSPELAGGYNEQFF. In DNA, the CDR3 is TGTGCCAGCTCACCAGAACTAGCGGGGGGATACAATGAGCAGTTCTTC.

J is TRBJ1-1 and V is TRBV10-3, with D maybe TRBD1 (6 bases). V was pared by 6 bases and J by 1 base, with 15 bases between. Germline V gene sequence: CDR1 ENHRY, CDR2 SYGVKD. The CDR3 runs to 15 residues. CDR3 protein: CAISGQLNPNTEAFF. CDR3 coding DNA: TGTGCCATCAGCGGACAGCTAAATCCGAACACTGAAGCTTTCTTT.

The chain links TRBV3-1 (or the pseudogene TRBV3-2) to TRBJ1-5; the D is unclear. The CDR3 has 13 amino acids. Germline-derived CDR1 and CDR2 are LGHDT and YNNKEL (reference sequence). V lost 0 bases to trimming and J lost 9 bases, with 9 bases between them. The chain's CDR3 is CASSQDFFRPQHF. CDR3 in DNA: TGTGCCAGCAGCCAAGACTTTTTTCGGCCCCAGCATTTT.

The chain joins TRBV19 to TRBJ1-1, with 7 bases that match TRBD1. V lost 1 base, J lost 7 bases, and 3 bases stayed unmatched. The V gene's germline CDR1 is LNHDA and CDR2 SQIVND (reference sequence). The CDR3 loop spans 13 amino acids. CDR3 sequence (DNA): TGTGCCAGTAGTATAGGGGGACAGCTTGAAGCTTTCTTT. Amino acids: CASSIGGQLEAFF.

The chain has TRBV7-8 and TRBJ2-3; D might be TRBD1 (5 bases). V was cut by 2 bases and J by 4 bases, with 16 bases left in between. Per germline, CDR1 SGHVS and CDR2 FQNEAQ. The CDR3 is 16 amino acids. The CDR3 is CASSLSIGKGPDTQYF. DNA for the CDR3: TGTGCCAGCAGCTTAAGCATAGGGAAGGGGCCAGATACGCAGTATTTT.

The gene calls are TRBV27 and TRBJ1-2, with 7 bases lining up with TRBD1. Germline V CDR1 and CDR2: MNHEY, SMNVEV (reference sequence). V dropped 2 bases and J dropped 6; count of bases not matched to a gene: 6. The CDR3 consists of 14 residues. The CDR3 bases are TGTGCCAGCAGTTTAATAGGGGGCGGGGATGGCTACACCTTC. It is translated as CASSLIGGGDGYTF.

The chain joins TRBV15 to TRBJ2-3; a weak D match, TRBD2 (6 bases). The CDR3 runs to 19 residues. Trimming pared 1 base from V and 3 bases from J, leaving 23 bases between. Per germline, CDR1 LNHNV and CDR2 YYDKDF (reference sequence). The CDR3 sequence is CATSRGGRGNPGATDTQYF. For the CDR3, the DNA is TGTGCCACCAGCAGAGGGGGTCGCGGGAATCCTGGGGCGACAGATACGCAGTATTTT.

The chain carries TRBV10-3 and TRBJ2-1, with D possibly TRBD1 on 5 matching bases. Germline CDR1 ENHRY, CDR2 SYGVKD. V lost 3 bases to trimming and J lost 4 bases, with 7 bases between them. The CDR3 contains 13 residues. For the CDR3, the DNA is TGTGCCATCAGTGATTCAGGGTACAATGAGCAGTTCTTC. Its protein product is CAISDSGYNEQFF.

The rearrangement links TRBV6-2 or TRBV6-3 to TRBJ2-5; TRBD2 might be the D (5 bases). The germline V gene has CDR1 MNHEY and CDR2 SVGEGT. Trimming shortened V by 5 bases and J by 6 bases, and 22 bases separated the two germline ends. This CDR3 has 16 amino acids. The CDR3 protein is CASSNPPGSEGKTQYF. The CDR3, as DNA: TGTGCCAGCAGTAACCCACCGGGTAGCGAAGGAAAGACCCAGTACTTC.

The sample holds many counts of this clone. The chain couples TRBV23-1 to TRBJ2-3; D call uncertain. TRBV23-1 is an open reading frame whose function is uncertain. The CDR3 length is 15 residues. The V end was cut by 8 bases, the J end by 0 bases, with 15 bases between. As DNA, the CDR3 is TGCGCCAGCGTTGCGGCGCCGCCTAGCACAGATACGCAGTATTTT. It yields the protein CASVAAPPSTDTQYF.